The rows below give T cell receptor beta chains drawn from one sample of a study of vaccination effects on CD4 cells after COVID-19. This table comes from immunoSEQ multiplex PCR, and its TCRdb copy is limited to in-frame clones, with some not included. Altogether about 53,000 clones are present, roughly 80% being singletons, with the ten largest covering approximately 2.8%. No cognate antigen is known for these TCRs. Specimen: CD4+ T cells from PBMCs cultured without peptide, collected before COVID-19 vaccination. All receptors come from a human donor who received a COVID-19 vaccine. The conserved cysteine and the conserved F or W are not part of the CDR3 here.

>11|TRBV5-5
ASSFDVWSPLH
>12|TRBV5-1
ASSLEAQNTEAF
>12|TRBV24-1
ATSDPTGGDTQY
>9|TRBV20-1
SARRAGELF
>15|TRBV18
ASSPGAGGVAYNEQF
>13|TRBV19
ASSDVSSPNEKLF
>13|TRBV5-1
ASSLVAGPNQPQH
>13|TRBV9
ASSEGLAGTYTQY
>14|TRBV20-1
SAIDPHAGDNQPQH
>16|TRBV9
ASSEGQGALATNEKLF
>15|TRBV3-1/TRBV3-2
ASSPLAGGPYQETQY
>13|TRBV19
ASSIDTRQGGPQH
>13|TRBV7-9
ASSLDGGPSTEAF
>13|TRBV3-1/TRBV3-2
ASSRSELNTGELF
>11|TRBV12-3/TRBV12-4
ASRQKNTGELF
>11|TRBV25-1
ASSGTTKETQY